The clone carrying this TCR beta chain was picked up many times. The antigen is unknown. The data stem from a study of CD8+CD57+ T cells in acquired aplastic anemia. Study information: Across the sorted CD4+ and CD8+ cells, DNA amounts averaged about 3 ug. Overall study findings and caveats: Between the patient and control groups, CD8+ Simpson's diversity did not differ significantly. Between patients and controls, approximately 29 CD8+ CDR3 sequences were found in common.

Individuals selected for sequencing had exhibited CD8+CD57+ cell expansion on flow cytometry. Patient blood was sampled before any therapy had been received. The J segment lost 7 bases and the V segment lost 5 bases, leaving 4 bases of the junction unmatched. This CDR3 has 14 amino acids. CDR1 and CDR2 (germline): SGHRS, YFSETQ. Investigators profiled TCR beta VDJ and CDR3 from genomic DNA template. Each CDR3 protein gets one entry after TCRdb re-called the reads with MiXCR. Of 150,000 to 200,000 distinct CDR3 sequences in the sample, more than 45% are singletons; the top ten hold 0.85% to 1.2%. The receptor was isolated from a human donor with aplastic anemia. The V and J genes are TRBV5-1 and TRBJ2-2; 11 positions match TRBD1. The sequencing input was sorted CD4+, CD8+, or CD8+CD57+ T cells (not recorded which) from PBMCs. The CDR3 loop reads CASRRDRGFGELFF. Here the CDR3 DNA reads TGCGCCAGCAGGAGGGACAGGGGGTTCGGGGAGCTGTTTTTT.